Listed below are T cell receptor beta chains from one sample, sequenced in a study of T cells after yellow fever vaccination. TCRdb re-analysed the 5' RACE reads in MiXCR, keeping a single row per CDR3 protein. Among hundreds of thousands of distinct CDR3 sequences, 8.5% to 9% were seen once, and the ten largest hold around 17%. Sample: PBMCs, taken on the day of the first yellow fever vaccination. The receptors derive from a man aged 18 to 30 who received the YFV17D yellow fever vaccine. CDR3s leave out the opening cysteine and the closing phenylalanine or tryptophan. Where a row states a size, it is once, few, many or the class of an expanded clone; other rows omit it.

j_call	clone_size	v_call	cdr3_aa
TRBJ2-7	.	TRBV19	ASSIAGAYYEQY
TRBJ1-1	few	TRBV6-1	ASSEAGAGWNTEAF
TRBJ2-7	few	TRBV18	ASSPRGSLYEQY
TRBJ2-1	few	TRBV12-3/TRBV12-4	ASSYRDWGHNEQF
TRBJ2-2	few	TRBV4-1	ASSQEEPTRNTGELF
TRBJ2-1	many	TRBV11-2	ASSLVVGPYHQF
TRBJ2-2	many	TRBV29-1	SAGQGRGTGELF
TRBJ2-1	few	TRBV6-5	ASSSIAAPRLNEQF
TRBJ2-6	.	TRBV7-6	ASSATWDGANVLT
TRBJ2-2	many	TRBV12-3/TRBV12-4	ASRRQTGELF
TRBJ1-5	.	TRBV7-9	ARPARPQH
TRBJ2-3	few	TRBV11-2	ASGDSGTDTQY
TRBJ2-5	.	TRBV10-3	AISELTSIETQY
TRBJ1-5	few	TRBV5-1	ASSLEGRGNQPQH
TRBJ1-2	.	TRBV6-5	ASSYSGNGYT
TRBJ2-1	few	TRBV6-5	ASSPGPDEQF
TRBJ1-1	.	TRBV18	ASSSTGYTEAF
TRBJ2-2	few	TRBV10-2	ASSERMDTGELF
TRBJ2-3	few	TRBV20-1	SANDADSEPDTQY
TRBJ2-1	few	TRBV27	ASSLGPDGSSYNEQF
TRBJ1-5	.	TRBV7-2	ASSLETGPSNQPQH
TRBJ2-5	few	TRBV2	ASLRLTTAPRETQY
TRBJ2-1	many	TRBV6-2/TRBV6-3	ASSPFPMRFSYNEQF